Below are 21 T cell receptor beta chains sequenced from a single sample in a study of blood T cells in healthy people across ages. Together with a sample-barcoded 5' primer, a J-beta primer mix was included in a second PCR lasting roughly 6 to 12 cycles. TCRdb fed the 5' RACE reads into MiXCR, producing one record per CDR3 protein. The sample contains 600,000 or so distinct CDR3 sequences, 25% to 35% of which appear only once. The sequenced sample consisted of blood. The receptor set was obtained from a woman at least 80 years old in good health.

Regarding this clonotype: Given a much more abundant clone one base away, this may be a read error. This chain connects TRBV12-3 or TRBV12-4 to TRBJ2-1, with D possibly being TRBD1 (6 bases). This CDR3 comprises 13 residues. Here the CDR3 DNA reads TGTGCCGGCAGTTATCAGGGGCGGAATGAGCAGTTCTTC. Protein sequence: CAGSYQGRNEQFF.

This chain connects TRBV20-1 to TRBJ2-2; possibly TRBD2 for D (6 bases). V was cut by 3 bases and J by 4 bases, with 12 bases left in between. CDR1 and CDR2 from the germline V gene are DFQATT and SNEGSKA (reference sequence). The CDR3 length is 14 residues. This chain's CDR3 is CSAREGLSTGELFF. The CDR3 nucleotides read TGCAGTGCTAGGGAGGGTTTGAGCACCGGGGAGCTGTTTTTT.

This clonotype was seen repeatedly, ten times or more. The chain uses TRBV7-2 and TRBJ1-2; D is undetermined. V lost 0 bases and J 1 base, leaving 6 bases between the germline ends. The CDR3 runs to 14 residues. From germline, CDR1 is SGHTA and CDR2 FQGNSA. The CDR3 coding sequence is TGTGCCAGCAGCTTAGCCAGTCTTAACTATGGCTACACCTTC. Encoded protein: CASSLASLNYGYTF.

Details on this clonotype: Germline and junction disagree at one end, which may indicate a read error. The chain has TRBV7-3 and TRBJ2-1; the D gene is possibly TRBD2 (7 bases). The CDR3 runs 16 residues. Germline assignment: CDR1 SGHTA and CDR2 FQGTGA. The CDR3 DNA reads as TGTGCCAGCAGCTTAAGTGGGGGGGCCTCTTACAATGAGCGGTTCTTC. Protein sequence: CASSLSGGASYNERFF. Looking up the rest from reference TRBV7-3 and TRBJ2-1 gives the full variable domain: GAGVSQTPSNKVTEKGKYVELRCDPISGHTALYWYRQSLGQGPEFLIYFQGTGAADDSGLPNDRFFAVRPEGSVSTLKIQRTERGDSAVYLCASSLSGGASYNERFFGPGTRLTVL.

This chain uses TRBV2 with TRBJ2-1; 12 positions match TRBD1. The germline gives CDR1 SNHLY, CDR2 FYNNEI. Germline trimming cut 8 bases from V and 10 bases from J; bases unmatched to any gene: 9. This CDR3 has 14 amino acids. CDR3 residues: CASGDRGRVYEQFF. In DNA, the CDR3 is TGTGCCAGCGGGGACAGGGGGCGCGTATACGAGCAGTTCTTC. The full variable domain, completed using reference TRBV2 and TRBJ2-1, is EPEVTQTPSHQVTQMGQEVILRCVPISNHLYFYWYRQILGQKVEFLVSFYNNEISEKSEIFDDQFSVERPDGSNFTLKIRSTKLEDSAMYFCASGDRGRVYEQFFGPGTRLTVL.

The chain has TRBV27 and TRBJ1-2; D is possibly TRBD1 (6 bases). Germline assignment: CDR1 MNHEY and CDR2 SMNVEV (reference sequence). This CDR3 is built from 14 residues. V was cut by 5 bases and J by 7 bases, with 17 bases left in between. CDR3 residues: CASSPNRAQGGYTF. The CDR3 DNA reads as TGTGCCAGCAGTCCGAACAGGGCCCAAGGTGGCTACACCTTC.

As to this clonotype: One junction end does not reproduce the germline sequence, and a read error may be involved. The CDR3 nucleotides are TGTGCCAGCAGCGTAGGCAACACAGGGGGCTCTGGAAACACCGTATATTTT. Amino acid sequence: CASSVGNTGGSGNTVYF. The chain couples TRBV9 to TRBJ1-3; 9 bases map to TRBD1. This CDR3 has 17 amino acids. The germline V gene has CDR1 SGDLS and CDR2 YYNGEE.

There are a few counts of this clonotype. The chain links TRBV7-8 to TRBJ1-1; D might be TRBD1 (6 bases). The CDR3 totals 14 residues. The V end lost 2 bases, the J end lost 11 bases, and 18 bases lay between the germline ends. From germline, CDR1 is SGHVS and CDR2 FQNEAQ. CDR3 DNA sequence: TGTGCCAGCAGCTTACCTGGGGGGGCGCGGGAGGCTTTCTTT. It yields the protein CASSLPGGAREAFF.

V gene TRBV20-1 combines with J gene TRBJ1-4, with D uncertain. Per the germline V gene, CDR1 is DFQATT and CDR2 is SNEGSKA (reference sequence). Trimming pared 0 bases from V and 9 bases from J, leaving 11 bases between. The CDR3 is 13 amino acids. CDR3 in DNA: TGCAGTGCTAGAGACCAGCCGATTCAAAAACTGTTTTTT. Its protein product is CSARDQPIQKLFF.

V gene TRBV10-3 combines with J gene TRBJ2-1; 11 bases align to TRBD2. With V trimmed by 0 bases and J by 9 bases, 7 bases remained unmatched. The germline CDR1 and CDR2 sequences are ENHRY and SYGVKD. The CDR3 covers 16 residues. The CDR3 DNA sequence: TGTGCCATCAGTGAGTCGAGACTAGCGGGAAAGGTTGAGCAGTTCTTC. It specifies CAISESRLAGKVEQFF.

This clonotype has ten or more counts. The CDR3 loop is CSARAGTAYEQYF. CDR3 DNA sequence: TGCAGTGCTAGGGCCGGGACAGCCTACGAGCAGTACTTC. The rearrangement uses TRBV20-1 and TRBJ2-7, with 7 bases that match TRBD1. The CDR3 covers 13 residues. Germline V gene lookup returns CDR1 DFQATT and CDR2 SNEGSKA (reference sequence). The V segment lost 3 bases and the J segment 2 bases; nucleotides outside the gene matches: 4.

This clonotype occurred many times. This chain uses TRBV11-2 with TRBJ2-3, with TRBD1 matching 8 bases. CDR1 and CDR2 from the germline V gene are SGHAT and FQNNGV. The CDR3 has 15 residues. Trimming cost V 5 bases and J 3 bases; bases outside gene matches: 7. The chain's CDR3 is CASSQGQGETDTQYF. CDR3 nucleotide sequence: TGTGCCAGCAGCCAAGGACAGGGCGAGACAGATACGCAGTATTTT.

The CDR3 bases are TGTGCCAGCAGTCTCAATACAGGGGGCGAGGAGCAGTACTTC. Amino acids: CASSLNTGGEEQYF. This rearrangement joins TRBV6-5 to TRBJ2-7; 9 nucleotides line up with TRBD1. The CDR3 runs 14 residues. Trimming cost V 5 bases and J 7 bases; bases outside gene matches: 9. Germline assignment: CDR1 MNHEY and CDR2 SVGAGI.

V is TRBV7-2 and J is TRBJ2-3; possibly TRBD2 for D (5 bases). CDR3 length equals 12 residues. The germline V gene has CDR1 SGHTA and CDR2 FQGNSA. V dropped 1 base and J dropped 9 bases, with 8 bases sitting between them. The CDR3 DNA reads as TGTGCCAGCAGCTTAGGGACTCAGACGCAGTATTTT. Amino acid sequence: CASSLGTQTQYF. The complete variable domain, with remaining parts taken from reference TRBV7-2 and TRBJ2-3, reads GAGVSQSPSNKVTEKGKDVELRCDPISGHTALYWYRQSLGQGLEFLIYFQGNSAPDKSGLPSDRFSAERTGGSVSTLTIQRTQQEDSAVYLCASSLGTQTQYFGPGTRLTVL.

Notes on this clonotype: Being one base from a much bigger clone, this may be a read error. The genes are TRBV7-2 and TRBJ1-4; 8 nucleotides line up with TRBD1. Germline V gene data show CDR1 as SGHTA and CDR2 as FQGNSA. The CDR3 totals 15 residues. The CDR3 loop is CASSSQGASGEKRFF. For the CDR3, the DNA is TGTGCCAGCAGCTCCCAGGGGGCCAGCGGGGAAAAACGGTTTTTT.

This clonotype was recorded many times. This chain joins TRBV7-9 and TRBJ2-7, with D possibly matching TRBD1 (6 bases). This CDR3 spans 13 amino acids. Germline CDR1 reads SEHNR; CDR2 reads FQNEAQ (reference sequence). Deletions cut 2 bases from V and 6 bases from J, with 11 bases between. The DNA of the CDR3 is TGTGCCAGCAGCTTACAGGGGAAAGGCGAGCAGTACTTC. As protein: CASSLQGKGEQYF.

In the case of this clonotype: It may be a read error: a sequence one base away is much more abundant. This chain links TRBV5-1 with TRBJ2-1, with TRBD1 matching over 9 bases. This CDR3 is 15 amino acids long. Trimming cost V 4 bases and J 8 bases; bases outside gene matches: 10. The germline CDR1 and CDR2 sequences are SGHRS and YFSETQ. Here the CDR3 reads CASSGWDRAGDEQFF. The CDR3 DNA is TGCGCCAGCAGCGGCTGGGACAGGGCGGGGGATGAGCAGTTCTTC.

A note on this clonotype: This could be a read error, since a much larger clone is one nucleotide away. The gene calls are TRBV5-6 and TRBJ1-1; possibly TRBD1 for D (5 bases). CDR1 and CDR2 (germline): SGHDT, YYEEEE. Trimming left V 6 bases short and J 11 bases short, with 26 bases between. The CDR3 has 15 residues. Here the CDR3 DNA reads TGTGCCAGCAACCTGGACCCCGGGGCCACTAAGCCGGCTTTCTTT. This gives the protein CASNLDPGATKPAFF.

This clonotype was detected many times. The rearrangement joins TRBV24-1 to TRBJ2-3; no definite D call. Germline values: CDR1 KGHDR, CDR2 SFDVKD. The V gene lost 12 bases and the J gene lost 0 bases, with 12 bases spanning the gap. CDR3 length: 13 residues. CDR3 amino acids: CAAQRSSTDTQYF. DNA of the CDR3: TGTGCCGCGCAAAGGAGTAGCACAGATACGCAGTATTTT.

This clonotype was counted at least ten times. The genes are TRBV5-6 and TRBJ2-3, with D possibly matching TRBD2 (6 bases). Trimming took 0 bases from V and 6 from J, leaving 14 bases between them. Germline V CDR1 and CDR2: SGHDT, YYEEEE. The CDR3 extends over 15 amino acids. CDR3 sequence (DNA): TGTGCCAGCAGCTTGGCCGGCGGGACTTTTGATACGCAGTATTTT. Its protein product is CASSLAGGTFDTQYF.

This clonotype was recorded at least ten times. This chain links TRBV5-1 with TRBJ2-1; the match to TRBD1 covers 9 bases. The ends lost 0 bases at V and 9 bases at J; junction bases unmatched: 10. This CDR3 region has 16 residues. Germline lookup yields CDR1 SGHRS and CDR2 YFSETQ. The CDR3 region is CASSLGNRGRGSEQFF. CDR3 nucleotides: TGCGCCAGCAGCTTGGGGAACAGGGGGCGCGGGTCTGAGCAGTTCTTC.